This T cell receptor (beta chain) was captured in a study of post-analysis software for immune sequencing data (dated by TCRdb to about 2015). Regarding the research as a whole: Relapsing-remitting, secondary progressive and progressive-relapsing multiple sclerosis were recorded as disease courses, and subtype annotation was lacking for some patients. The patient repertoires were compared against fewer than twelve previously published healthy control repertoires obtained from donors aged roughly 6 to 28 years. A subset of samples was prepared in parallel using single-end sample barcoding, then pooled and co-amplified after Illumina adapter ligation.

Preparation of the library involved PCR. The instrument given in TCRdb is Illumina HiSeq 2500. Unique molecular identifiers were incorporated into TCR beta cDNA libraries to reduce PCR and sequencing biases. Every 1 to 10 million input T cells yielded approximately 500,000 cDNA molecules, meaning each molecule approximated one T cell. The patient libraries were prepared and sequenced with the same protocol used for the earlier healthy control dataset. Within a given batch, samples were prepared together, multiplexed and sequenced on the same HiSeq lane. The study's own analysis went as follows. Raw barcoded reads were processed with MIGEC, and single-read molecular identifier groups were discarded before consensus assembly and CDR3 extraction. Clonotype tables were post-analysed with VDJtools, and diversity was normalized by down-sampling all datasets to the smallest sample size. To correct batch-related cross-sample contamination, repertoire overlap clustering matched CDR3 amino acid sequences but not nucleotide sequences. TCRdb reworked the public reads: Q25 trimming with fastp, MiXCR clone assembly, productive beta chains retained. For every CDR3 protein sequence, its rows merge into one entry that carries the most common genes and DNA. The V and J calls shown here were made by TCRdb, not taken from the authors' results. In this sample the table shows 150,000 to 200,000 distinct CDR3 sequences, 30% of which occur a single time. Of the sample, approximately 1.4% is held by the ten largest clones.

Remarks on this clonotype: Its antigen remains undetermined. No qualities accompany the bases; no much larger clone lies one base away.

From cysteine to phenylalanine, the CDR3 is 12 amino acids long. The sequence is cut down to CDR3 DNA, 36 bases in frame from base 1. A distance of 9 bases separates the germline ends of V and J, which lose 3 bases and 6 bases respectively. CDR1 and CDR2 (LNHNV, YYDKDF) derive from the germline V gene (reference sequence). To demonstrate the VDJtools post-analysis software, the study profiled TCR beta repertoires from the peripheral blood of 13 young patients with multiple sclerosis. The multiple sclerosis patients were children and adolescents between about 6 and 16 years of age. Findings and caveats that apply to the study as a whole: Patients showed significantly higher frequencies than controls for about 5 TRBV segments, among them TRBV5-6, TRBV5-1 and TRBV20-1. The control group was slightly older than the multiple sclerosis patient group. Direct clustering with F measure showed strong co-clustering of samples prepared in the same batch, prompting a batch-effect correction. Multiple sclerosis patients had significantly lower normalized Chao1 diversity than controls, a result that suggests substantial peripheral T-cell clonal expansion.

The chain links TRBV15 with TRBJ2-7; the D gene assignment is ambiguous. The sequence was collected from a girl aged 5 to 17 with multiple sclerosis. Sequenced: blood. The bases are TGTGCCACCAGCAGGGTTCCTGGCGAGCAGTACTTC. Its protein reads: CATSRVPGEQYF.